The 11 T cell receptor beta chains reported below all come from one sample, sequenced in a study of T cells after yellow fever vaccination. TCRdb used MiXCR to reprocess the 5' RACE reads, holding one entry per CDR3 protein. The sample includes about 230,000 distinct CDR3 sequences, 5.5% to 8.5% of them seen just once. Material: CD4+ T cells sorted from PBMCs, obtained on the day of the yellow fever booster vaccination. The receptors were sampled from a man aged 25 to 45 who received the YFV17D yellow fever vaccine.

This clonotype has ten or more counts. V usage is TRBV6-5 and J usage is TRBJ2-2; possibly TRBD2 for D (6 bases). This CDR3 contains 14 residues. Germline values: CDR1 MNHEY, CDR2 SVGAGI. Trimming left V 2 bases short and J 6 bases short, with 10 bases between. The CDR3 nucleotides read TGTGCCAGCAGTTACGATCCGGGGGCCGGGGAGCTGTTTTTT. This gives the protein CASSYDPGAGELFF.

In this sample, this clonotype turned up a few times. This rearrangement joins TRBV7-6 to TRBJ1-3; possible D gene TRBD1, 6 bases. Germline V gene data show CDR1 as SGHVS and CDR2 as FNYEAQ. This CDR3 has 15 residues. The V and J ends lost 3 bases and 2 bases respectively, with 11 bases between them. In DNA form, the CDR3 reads TGTGCCAGCAGCTTCAAAGGGGGAGCTGGAAACACCATATATTTT. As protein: CASSFKGGAGNTIYF. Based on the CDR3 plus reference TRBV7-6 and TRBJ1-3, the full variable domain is GAGVSQSPRYKVTKRGQDVALRCDPISGHVSLYWYRQALGQGPEFLTYFNYEAQQDKSGLPNDRFSAERPEGSISTLTIQRTEQRDSAMYRCASSFKGGAGNTIYFGEGSWLTVV.

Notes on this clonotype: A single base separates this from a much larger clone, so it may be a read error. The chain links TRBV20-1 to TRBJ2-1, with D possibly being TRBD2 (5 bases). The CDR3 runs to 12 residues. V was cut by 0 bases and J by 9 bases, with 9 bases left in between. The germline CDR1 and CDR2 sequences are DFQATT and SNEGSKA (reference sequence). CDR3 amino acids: CSARDTRSEQFF. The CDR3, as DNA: TGCAGTGCTAGAGATACTAGGTCTGAGCAGTTCTTC.

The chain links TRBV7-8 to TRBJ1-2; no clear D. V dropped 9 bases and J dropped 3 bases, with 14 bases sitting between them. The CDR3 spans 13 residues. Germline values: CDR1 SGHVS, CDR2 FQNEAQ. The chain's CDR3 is CARSRIGDYGYTF. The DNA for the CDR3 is TGTGCCAGGAGCCGGATAGGTGACTATGGCTACACCTTC.

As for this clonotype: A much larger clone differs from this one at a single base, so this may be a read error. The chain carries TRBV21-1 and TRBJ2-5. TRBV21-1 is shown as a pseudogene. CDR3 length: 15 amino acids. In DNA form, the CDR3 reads TGTGCCAGCAGCAAAGCGCCCTGGAGCCTAGAGACCCAGTACTTC. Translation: CASSKAPWSLETQYF.

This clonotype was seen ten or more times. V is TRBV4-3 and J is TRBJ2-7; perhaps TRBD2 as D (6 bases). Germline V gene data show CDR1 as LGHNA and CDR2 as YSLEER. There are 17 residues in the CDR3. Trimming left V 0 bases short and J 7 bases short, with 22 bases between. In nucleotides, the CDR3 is TGCGCCAGCAGCCAAGAACTTACGGGACTCCACGGGGGAGAGCAGTACTTC. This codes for CASSQELTGLHGGEQYF.

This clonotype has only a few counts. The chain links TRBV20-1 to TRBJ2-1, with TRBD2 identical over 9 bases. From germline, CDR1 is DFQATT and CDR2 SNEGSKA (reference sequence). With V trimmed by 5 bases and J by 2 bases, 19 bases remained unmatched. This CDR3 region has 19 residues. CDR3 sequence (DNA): TGCAGTGCTGCCGGGATGGCTAGCGGGACACTAGGCCCCTACAATGAGCAGTTCTTC. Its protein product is CSAAGMASGTLGPYNEQFF.

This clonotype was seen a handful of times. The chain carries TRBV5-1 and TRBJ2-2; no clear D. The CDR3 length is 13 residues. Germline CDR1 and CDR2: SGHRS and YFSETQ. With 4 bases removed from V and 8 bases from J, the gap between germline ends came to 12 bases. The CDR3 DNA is TGCGCCAGCAGCCTCAGAGAGGAGGGGGAGCTGTTTTTT. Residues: CASSLREEGELFF.

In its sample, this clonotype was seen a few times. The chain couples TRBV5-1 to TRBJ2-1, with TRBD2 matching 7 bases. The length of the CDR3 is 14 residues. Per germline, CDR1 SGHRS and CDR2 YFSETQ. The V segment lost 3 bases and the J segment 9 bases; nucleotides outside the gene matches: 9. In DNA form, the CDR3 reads TGCGCCAGCAGCTCATCCGGGGGGATGGGTGAGCAGTTCTTC. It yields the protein CASSSSGGMGEQFF.

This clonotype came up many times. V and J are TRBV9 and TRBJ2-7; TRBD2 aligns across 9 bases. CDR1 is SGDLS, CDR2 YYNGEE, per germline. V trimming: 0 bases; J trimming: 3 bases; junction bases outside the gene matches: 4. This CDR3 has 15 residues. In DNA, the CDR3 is TGTGCCAGCAGCGTAGCTAGCGGGGTTATCTACGAGCAGTACTTC. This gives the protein CASSVASGVIYEQYF.

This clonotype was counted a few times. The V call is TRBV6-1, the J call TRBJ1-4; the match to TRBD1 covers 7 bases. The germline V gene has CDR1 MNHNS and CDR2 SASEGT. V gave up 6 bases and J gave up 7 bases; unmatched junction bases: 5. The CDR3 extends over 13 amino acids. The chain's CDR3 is CASRGGGVEKLFF. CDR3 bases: TGTGCCAGCAGAGGAGGGGGCGTTGAAAAACTGTTTTTT.